This TCR beta chain was observed in a study of T-cell memory formation after mild COVID-19. From 5'RACE with constant-segment primers came TCR alpha and TCR beta cDNA libraries that carried sample barcodes and UMIs. TCRdb recomputed calls from the 5' RACE reads with MiXCR, one row per CDR3 protein. The profile shows 550,000 to 600,000 distinct CDR3 sequences, around 15% of them singletons. The CDR3 extends over 13 amino acids. CDR1 is MNHEY and CDR2 is SMNVEV in the germline V gene (reference sequence). V gave up 3 bases and J gave up 2 bases, with 8 bases separating them. Study-level findings and limits: Among CD4+ contracting clones, most were CM and EM, and CD8+ ones EMRA.

At least ten counts were recorded for this clonotype. Its antigen remains unidentified. This TCR came from an adult woman who had mild COVID-19 (a few samples of this study predate the infection). Cell type and time point are not known. Sequencing was done on a sample of PBMCs or a T cell subset sorted from them (not recorded which). This sequence joins TRBV27 and TRBJ2-7; D gene uncertain. In DNA, the CDR3 is TGTGCCAGCAGTTTTGCGGCTGCCTACGAGCAGTACTTC. Translation: CASSFAAAYEQYF.